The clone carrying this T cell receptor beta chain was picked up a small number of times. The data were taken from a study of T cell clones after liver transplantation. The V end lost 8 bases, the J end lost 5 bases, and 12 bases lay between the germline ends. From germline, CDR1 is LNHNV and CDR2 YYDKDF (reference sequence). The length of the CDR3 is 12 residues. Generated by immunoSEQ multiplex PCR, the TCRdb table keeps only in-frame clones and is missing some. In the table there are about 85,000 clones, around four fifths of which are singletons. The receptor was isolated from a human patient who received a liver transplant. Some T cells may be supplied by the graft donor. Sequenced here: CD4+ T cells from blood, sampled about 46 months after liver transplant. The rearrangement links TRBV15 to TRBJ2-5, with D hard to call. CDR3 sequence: CATSQRRETQYF. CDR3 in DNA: TGTGCCACCTCACAAAGACGGGAGACCCAGTACTTC.